Sequencing of this TCR beta chain was carried out in a study of cytomegalovirus exposure and HLA in healthy donors (TCRdb year 2017). In terms of the full investigation: An earlier analysis of some 600 of the donors reported about 260 Gb of sequence data and 100 million to 120 million unique TCR beta sequences obtained from roughly 180 million T cells. The study aimed to test whether cataloging public T cell receptors could reveal signatures of past pathogen exposure. In the later analysis, no new phenotypic data were used to find candidate immune exposures; instead, reliance was placed on TCR beta sequences and their occurrence across donors. HLA typing included class I and class II loci at four-digit resolution. Across approximately 420 genotyped donors of the cohort, an average of about 240,000 unique TCR beta nucleotide sequences per donor were sequenced, and approximately 17% of those sequences were non-productive. The genetic ancestry cluster associated with self-reported Caucasian donors included 70% to 85% of the approximately 400 genotyped donors. Five DR-DQ haplotypes were treated as single units for association and clustering because of strong linkage in the cohort. Approximately 330 gigabases of sequencing data and 91 million or so unique TCR sequences made up an early release that covered 500 to 700 HLA-typed donors. Besides the first cohort of 666 subjects, a separate validation cohort made up of about 120 different subjects was used. Donor age, sex, ethnicity and CMV serostatus were collected together with the repertoire data. The study profiled the T cell repertoires of some 610 subjects by immunosequencing and related them to cytomegalovirus serostatus. Typing coverage varied by locus: roughly 629-640 donors for A, B, C, DRB1 and DQB1; approximately 520 for DQA1; more than 600 for DPA1; approximately 490 for DPB1. All discovery cohort repertoires had been generated using a single sequencing platform. The study combined high-throughput TCR immunosequencing, statistical association of individual TCRs with disease status, and machine learning to predict cytomegalovirus infection status. A later genetic analysis took genome-wide SNP genotypes for about three fifths of the 666 donors and used that subset as a discovery cohort. In an earlier analysis of 587 of the donors, high-throughput TCR beta sequencing was used to judge whether each TCR beta V gene segment behaved as functional or pseudogenic. A later analysis re-examined previously published TCR beta repertoires from over 500 donors and added high-resolution HLA genotyping to investigate patterns of TCR occurrence. What the work shows at the level of the full study, not this receptor alone: Some IMGT-functional V segments, including TRBV6-2 and TRBV6-3, could not be distinguished by the 87-base-pair reads and were therefore excluded. A further reported finding was that TCR beta sequences accurately predicted the HLA-A and HLA-B alleles for most subjects in the first cohort. Broadly in line with IMGT annotations, most TCR beta V segments showed up in productive rearrangements about 87% or about 30% of the time in an earlier analysis of about 500 of the donors. A later analysis found that most CMV-associated TCR beta chains appeared HLA-restricted, with HLA associations seemingly driven largely by CMV exposure. In a later genetic analysis, fewer N-insertions in productive TCRs were reported among donors in an Asian-associated ancestry cluster than the roughly 700-donor mean. At a false discovery rate of 0.05, a later analysis linked some 17,000 TCR beta sequences to specific HLA alleles. HLA typing was unavailable for some donors at each locus, so association tests used only the typed subset. In this cohort, only TCR beta chains were sequenced, and detectable features were limited by the absence of alpha or paired-chain data. A cluster of highly shared sequence variants was judged likely to represent a technical artifact of the sequencing pipeline. When HLA alleles, especially DR and DQ, strongly co-occurred, attributing TCR associations to individual alleles was difficult. The study gave a list of 150 to 200 TCR beta chains associated with cytomegalovirus. According to a later analysis, TCR association rates differed among HLA loci, with DRB1 alleles showing the most associated TCRs and HLA-C alleles showing the fewest. CMV serostatus was the only immune exposure information available for the cohort. The authors suggested that the approach could potentially be generalized to other disease states and immunological phenotypes. A later analysis reported that several top co-occurrence clusters appeared linked to parvovirus B19, influenza, CMV and Epstein-Barr virus. Because counts were too low, seventeen rarely observed V segments, including chromosome 9 orphons, were left out of the earlier analysis of 587 of the donors. Cytomegalovirus status was reported to be diagnosed by the classifier with high specificity and sensitivity in both the original and validation cohorts. Linkage disequilibrium might explain the correlated functional status among segregating V segments, but an unknown experimental factor could not be ruled out. Sequencing depth was assumed to be roughly uniform across donors in the presence/absence analyses, though that assumption may not hold. In vitro tests confirmed that three of the cytomegalovirus-associated TCR beta chains recognize cytomegalovirus antigens. Most TCR sequences were seen in very few donors, while some public TCRs were found in many individuals. A later analysis found that HLA-associated TCR beta chains were more clonally expanded and had lower generation probabilities than equally common non-associated chains. A later genetic analysis associated a missense DCLRE1C variant with V-gene and J-gene trimming of TCR beta chains, and an independent cohort replicated the association.

The protocol used for the library was the immunoSEQ multiplex PCR assay. For the multiplex PCR, a mixture combining 60 forward primers for TCR Vbeta segments and 13 reverse primers for TCR Jbeta segments was used. The CDR3 region of rearranged TCR beta genes was amplified from genomic DNA with a multiplex PCR assay. Amplified TCR beta libraries were sequenced as 87-base-pair reads on the Illumina HiSeq System. The authors processed their data as follows. A later analysis counted about 80 million unique TCR beta chains across the 500 to 850 repertoires, and around 9.9 million of these chains were shared by at least two donors. To remove PCR and sequencing errors, raw reads were error-corrected and collapsed into unique sequences using a nearest-neighbor algorithm that merged closely related sequences. To assign V, D and J gene segments, CDR3 sequences were aligned to IMGT reference sequences. For a sequence to be retained, a match of at least six nucleotides to both a V gene segment and a J gene segment was required. A rearrangement was called productive if the CDR3 had no stop codons and remained in frame with V and J, and every other rearrangement was called non-productive. Following IMGT convention, CDR3 was defined as the stretch from the second conserved V-encoded cysteine up to the conserved J-encoded phenylalanine. The earlier analysis of more than 450 of the donors excluded sequences that lacked an unambiguous match to a single V gene segment. In an earlier analysis of a few hundred of the donors, V segments were called functional above 56.7% productive rearrangements and were called segregating when the between-donor standard deviation exceeded 5%. A statistical classification framework was built to diagnose cytomegalovirus status from the catalog of TCR beta chain sequences. In a later analysis, TCR nucleotide sequences were compared against IMGT/GENE-DB human TR gene sequences so that V and J genes could be assigned. A later analysis assigned CDR3 sequences and most-parsimonious VDJ recombination scenarios with the TCRdist pipeline. A later analysis defined each TCR beta chain by its CDR3 amino acid sequence plus V-gene family, and excluded reads lacking a unique V-gene family. A later analysis removed several hundred highly shared, low-generation-probability nucleotide sequences to deal with suspected cross-contamination and a sequencing artifact. In a later analysis, a clonal expansion index for each public chain was calculated from normalized within-repertoire ranks of inferred template counts. Generation probabilities in a later analysis came from a VDJ recombination model fitted to out-of-frame rearrangements, and those results were checked against IGoR. Hypergeometric tests were used in a later analysis to score TCR-TCR, TCR-HLA and TCR-CMV co-occurrence, with a repertoire-size bias correction applied to the TCR pairs. A later analysis estimated false discovery rates by permuting HLA or CMV assignments 20 times. A later analysis grouped co-occurring TCRs with DBSCAN, adding TCRdist sequence similarity when clustering within HLA-allele-positive subsets. For co-occurrence clustering, repertoires with fewer than 30,000 or more than 120,000 public chains were excluded, along with a handful of repertoires with anomalous nucleotide sharing. TCRdb took this table from immuneACCESS and kept in-frame rearrangements with V and J called. Such tables lack part of the clones; where checked against another copy, unresolved V genes explain under half of the gap, and the rest is unexplained. V and J calls and clone size follow that table, whereas D and trimming were derived from the DNA. The sample table records some 66,000 clones; about four fifths of these occur just once. Of the sample, around 3.2% falls within the top ten clones.

V sheds 2 bases and J sheds 1 base, leaving 6 bases between their ends. Based on the germline V gene, the CDR1 and CDR2 sequences are SGHRS and YFSETQ. Reading from cysteine to phenylalanine, the CDR3 counts 13 amino acids. The retained sequence is limited to the CDR3, 39 bases, with the frame set at the first base. The cohort comprised some 700 healthy bone marrow donors. All cohort members were sampled while nominally healthy, although unrecorded immune exposures were likely present. The donor tested CMV seronegative and was one of the 352 seronegative cohort members. A peripheral blood sample was collected from each donor, and TCR beta sequencing was performed on peripheral blood mononuclear cells. Genomic DNA extraction from the blood cell samples was performed with the Qiagen DNeasy Blood Extraction Kit. As for this clone: This clone's antigen is unknown. No base qualities exist here, and no much larger clone lies one base off it.

The chain couples TRBV5-1 to TRBJ1-1, with a tentative D gene TRBD1 over 5 matching bases. The sequenced sample was PBMCs. The receptor was derived from a woman in her thirties in good health and CMV-seronegative. The nucleotide sequence reads as follows: TGCGCCAGCAGCTTAGGGGAGAACACTGAAGCTTTCTTT. Translation gives CASSLGENTEAFF. The entire variable domain, with the stretches around the CDR3 drawn from the reference TRBV5-1 and TRBJ1-1 proteins, is KAGVTQTPRYLIKTRGQQVTLSCSPISGHRSVSWYQQTPGQGLQFLFEYFSETQRNKGNFPGRFSGRQFSNSRSEMNVSTLELGDSALYLCASSLGENTEAFFGQGTRLTVV.